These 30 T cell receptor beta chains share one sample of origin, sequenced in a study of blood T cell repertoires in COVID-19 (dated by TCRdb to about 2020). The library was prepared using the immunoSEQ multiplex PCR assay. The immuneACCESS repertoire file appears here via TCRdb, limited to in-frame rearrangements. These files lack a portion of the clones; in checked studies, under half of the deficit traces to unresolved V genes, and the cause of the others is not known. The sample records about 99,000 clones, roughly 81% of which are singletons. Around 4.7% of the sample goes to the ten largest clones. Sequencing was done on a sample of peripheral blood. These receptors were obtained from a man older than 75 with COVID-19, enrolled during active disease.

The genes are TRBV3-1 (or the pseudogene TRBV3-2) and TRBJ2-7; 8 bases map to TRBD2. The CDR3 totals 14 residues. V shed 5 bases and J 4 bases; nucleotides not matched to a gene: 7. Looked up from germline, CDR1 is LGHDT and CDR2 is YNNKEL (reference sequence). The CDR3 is CASSYYPSGYEQYF. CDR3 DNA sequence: TGTGCCAGCAGCTATTACCCTAGCGGGTACGAGCAGTACTTC.

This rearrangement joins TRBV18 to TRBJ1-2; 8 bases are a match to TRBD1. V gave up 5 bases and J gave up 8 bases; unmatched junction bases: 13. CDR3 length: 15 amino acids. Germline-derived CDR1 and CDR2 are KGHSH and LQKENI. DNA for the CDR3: TGTGCCAGCTCAACGCAGACAGGGGCCACTCCGGGCTACACCTTC. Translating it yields CASSTQTGATPGYTF.

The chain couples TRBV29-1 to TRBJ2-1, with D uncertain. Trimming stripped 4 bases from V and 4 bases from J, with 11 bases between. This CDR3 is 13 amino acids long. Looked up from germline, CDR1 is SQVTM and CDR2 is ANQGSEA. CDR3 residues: CSVGTNVYNEQFF. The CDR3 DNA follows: TGCAGCGTTGGTACTAACGTTTACAATGAGCAGTTCTTC.

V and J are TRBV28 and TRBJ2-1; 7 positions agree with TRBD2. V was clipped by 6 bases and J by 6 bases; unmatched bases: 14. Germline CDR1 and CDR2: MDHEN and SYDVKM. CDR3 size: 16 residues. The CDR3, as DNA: TGTGCCAGCAGAACCATCCGGGACTACCTCCTCAATGAGCAGTTCTTC. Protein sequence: CASRTIRDYLLNEQFF.

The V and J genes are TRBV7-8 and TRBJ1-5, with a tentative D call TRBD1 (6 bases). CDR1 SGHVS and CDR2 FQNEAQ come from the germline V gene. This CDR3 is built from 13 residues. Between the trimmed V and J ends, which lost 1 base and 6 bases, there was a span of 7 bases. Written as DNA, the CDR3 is TGTGCCAGCAGCTTAGGAGGGGGTCAGCCCCAGCATTTT. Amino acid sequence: CASSLGGGQPQHF.

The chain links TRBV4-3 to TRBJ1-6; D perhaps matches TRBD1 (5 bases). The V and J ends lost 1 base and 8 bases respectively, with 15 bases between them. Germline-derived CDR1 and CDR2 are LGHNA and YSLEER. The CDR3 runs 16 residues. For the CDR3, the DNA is TGCGCCAGCAGCCAAGCAGGGTCAGGGTCGGATTCACCCCTCCACTTT. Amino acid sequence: CASSQAGSGSDSPLHF.

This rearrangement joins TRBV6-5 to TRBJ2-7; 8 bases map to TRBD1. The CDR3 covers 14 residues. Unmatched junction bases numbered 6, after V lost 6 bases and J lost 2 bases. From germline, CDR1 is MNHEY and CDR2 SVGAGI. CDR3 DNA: TGTGCCAGCAGCGCCGGGACAGGCCCCTACGAGCAGTACTTC. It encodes CASSAGTGPYEQYF.

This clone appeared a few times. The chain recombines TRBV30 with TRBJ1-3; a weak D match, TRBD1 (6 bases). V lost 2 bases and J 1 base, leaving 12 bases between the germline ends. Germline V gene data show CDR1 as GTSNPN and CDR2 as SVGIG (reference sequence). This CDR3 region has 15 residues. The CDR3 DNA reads TGTGCCTGGAGTCGGACAGCCCTATCTGGAAACACCATATATTTT. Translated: CAWSRTALSGNTIYF.

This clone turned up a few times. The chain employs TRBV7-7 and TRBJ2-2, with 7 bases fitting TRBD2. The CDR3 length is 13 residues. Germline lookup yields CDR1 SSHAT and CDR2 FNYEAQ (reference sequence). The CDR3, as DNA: TGTGCTAGCGGCGGGGGGAACACCGGGGAGCTGTTTTTT. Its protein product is CASGGGNTGELFF.

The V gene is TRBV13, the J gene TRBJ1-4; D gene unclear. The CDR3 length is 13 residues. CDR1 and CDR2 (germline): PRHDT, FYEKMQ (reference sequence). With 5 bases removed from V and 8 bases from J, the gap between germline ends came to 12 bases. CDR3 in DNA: TGTGCCAGCAGCCGACGGGGTTTGGAAAAACTGTTTTTT. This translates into CASSRRGLEKLFF.

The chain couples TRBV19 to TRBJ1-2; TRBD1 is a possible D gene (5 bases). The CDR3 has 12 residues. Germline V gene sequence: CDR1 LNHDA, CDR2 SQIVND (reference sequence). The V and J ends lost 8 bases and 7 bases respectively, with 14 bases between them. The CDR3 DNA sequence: TGTGCCAGTTTGGAACGGGGGTTTGGCTACACCTTC. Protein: CASLERGFGYTF.

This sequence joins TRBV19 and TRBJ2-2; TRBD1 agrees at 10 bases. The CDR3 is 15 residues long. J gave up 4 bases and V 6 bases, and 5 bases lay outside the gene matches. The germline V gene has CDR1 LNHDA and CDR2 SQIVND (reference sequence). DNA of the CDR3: TGTGCCAGTAGGACGGGACAGGGGATCACCGGGGAGCTGTTTTTT. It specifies CASRTGQGITGELFF.

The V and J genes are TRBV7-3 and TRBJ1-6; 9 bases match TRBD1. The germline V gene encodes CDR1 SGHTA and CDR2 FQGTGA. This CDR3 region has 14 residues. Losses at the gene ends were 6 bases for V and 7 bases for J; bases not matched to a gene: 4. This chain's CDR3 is CASSYGQGNSPLHF. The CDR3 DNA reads TGTGCCAGCAGTTACGGACAGGGGAATTCACCCCTCCACTTT. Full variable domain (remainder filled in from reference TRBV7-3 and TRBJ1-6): GAGVSQTPSNKVTEKGKYVELRCDPISGHTALYWYRQSLGQGPEFLIYFQGTGAADDSGLPNDRFFAVRPEGSVSTLKIQRTERGDSAVYLCASSYGQGNSPLHFGNGTRLTVT.

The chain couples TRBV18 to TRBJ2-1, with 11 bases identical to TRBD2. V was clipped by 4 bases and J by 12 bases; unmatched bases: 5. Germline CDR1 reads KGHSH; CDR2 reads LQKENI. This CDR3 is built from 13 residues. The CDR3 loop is CASSRDGTSGQFF. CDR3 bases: TGTGCCAGCTCACGGGACGGGACTAGCGGGCAGTTCTTC.

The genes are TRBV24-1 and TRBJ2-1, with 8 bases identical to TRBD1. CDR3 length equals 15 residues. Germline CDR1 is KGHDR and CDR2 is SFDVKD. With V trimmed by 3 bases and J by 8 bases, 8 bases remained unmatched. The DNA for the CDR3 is TGTGCCACCAGTGATCCAGGGGGCTCTAGGGATGAGCAGTTCTTC. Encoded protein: CATSDPGGSRDEQFF.

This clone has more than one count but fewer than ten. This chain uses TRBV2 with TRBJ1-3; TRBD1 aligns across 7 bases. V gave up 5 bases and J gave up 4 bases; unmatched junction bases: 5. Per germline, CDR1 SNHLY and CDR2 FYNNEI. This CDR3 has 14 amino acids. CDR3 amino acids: CASSLQGRGNTIYF. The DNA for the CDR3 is TGTGCCAGCAGTCTACAGGGGAGAGGAAACACCATATATTTT.

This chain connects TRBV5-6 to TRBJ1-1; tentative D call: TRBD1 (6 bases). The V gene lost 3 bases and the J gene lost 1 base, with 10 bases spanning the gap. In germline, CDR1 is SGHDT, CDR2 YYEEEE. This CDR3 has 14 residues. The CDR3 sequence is CASSSDSWNTEAFF. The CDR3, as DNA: TGTGCCAGCAGCTCGGACAGCTGGAACACTGAAGCTTTCTTT. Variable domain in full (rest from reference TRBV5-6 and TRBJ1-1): DAGVTQSPTHLIKTRGQQVTLRCSPKSGHDTVSWYQQALGQGPQFIFQYYEEEERQRGNFPDRFSGHQFPNYSSELNVNALLLGDSALYLCASSSDSWNTEAFFGQGTRLTVV.

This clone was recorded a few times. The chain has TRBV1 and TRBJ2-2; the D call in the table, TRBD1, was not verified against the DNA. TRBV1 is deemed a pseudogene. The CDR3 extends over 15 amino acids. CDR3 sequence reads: CTSSTGQSNTGELFF. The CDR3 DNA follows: TGCACCAGCAGCACTGGACAGTCGAACACCGGGGAGCTGTTTTTT.

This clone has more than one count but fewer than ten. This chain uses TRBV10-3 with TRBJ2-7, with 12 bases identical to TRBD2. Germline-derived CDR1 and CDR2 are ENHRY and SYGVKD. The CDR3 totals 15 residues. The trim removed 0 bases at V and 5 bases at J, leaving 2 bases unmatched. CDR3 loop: CAISESASGRDEQYF. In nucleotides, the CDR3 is TGTGCCATCAGTGAGTCAGCTAGCGGGAGGGACGAGCAGTACTTC.

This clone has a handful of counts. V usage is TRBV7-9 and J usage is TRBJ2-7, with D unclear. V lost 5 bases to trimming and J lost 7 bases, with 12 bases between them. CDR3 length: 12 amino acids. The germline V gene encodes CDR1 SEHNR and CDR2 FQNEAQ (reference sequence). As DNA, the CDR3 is TGTGCCAGCAGCACGCAGGCTCGGGAGCAGTACTTC. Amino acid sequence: CASSTQAREQYF.

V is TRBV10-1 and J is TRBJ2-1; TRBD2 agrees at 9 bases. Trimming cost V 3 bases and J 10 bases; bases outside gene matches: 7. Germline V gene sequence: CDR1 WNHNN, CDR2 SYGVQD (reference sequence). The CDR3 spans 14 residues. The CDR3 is CASSEGGRAEEQFF. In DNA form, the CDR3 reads TGCGCCAGCAGTGAAGGCGGGAGGGCCGAGGAGCAGTTCTTC.

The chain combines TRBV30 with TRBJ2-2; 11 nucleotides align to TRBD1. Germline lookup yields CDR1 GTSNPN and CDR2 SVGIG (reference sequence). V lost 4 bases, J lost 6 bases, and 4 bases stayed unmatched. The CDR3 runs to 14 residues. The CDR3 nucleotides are TGTGCCTGGAAGAAGGACAGGGGGCCCGGGGAGCTGTTTTTT. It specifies CAWKKDRGPGELFF. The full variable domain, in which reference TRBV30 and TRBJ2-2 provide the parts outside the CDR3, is SQTIHQWPATLVQPVGSPLSLECTVEGTSNPNLYWYRQAAGRGLQLLFYSVGIGQISSEVPQNLSASRPQDRQFILSSKKLLLSDSGFYLCAWKKDRGPGELFFGEGSRLTVL.

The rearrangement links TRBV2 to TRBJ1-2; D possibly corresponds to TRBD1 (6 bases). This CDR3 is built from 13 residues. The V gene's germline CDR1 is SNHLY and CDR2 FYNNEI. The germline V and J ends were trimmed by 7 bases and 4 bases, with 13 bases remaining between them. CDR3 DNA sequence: TGTGCCAGCAAGTCCGGGGGGGCCTATGGCTACACCTTC. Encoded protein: CASKSGGAYGYTF.

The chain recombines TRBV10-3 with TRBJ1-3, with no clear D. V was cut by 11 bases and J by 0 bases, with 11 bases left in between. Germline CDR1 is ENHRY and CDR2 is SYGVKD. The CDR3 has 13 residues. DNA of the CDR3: TGTGCCGCCACTGCTAGCTCTGGAAACACCATATATTTT. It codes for CAATASSGNTIYF.

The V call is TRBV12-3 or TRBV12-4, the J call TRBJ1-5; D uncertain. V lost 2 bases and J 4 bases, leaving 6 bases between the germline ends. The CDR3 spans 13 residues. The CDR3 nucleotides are TGTGCCAGCAGTTTACTCGTAAATCAGCCCCAGCATTTT. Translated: CASSLLVNQPQHF.

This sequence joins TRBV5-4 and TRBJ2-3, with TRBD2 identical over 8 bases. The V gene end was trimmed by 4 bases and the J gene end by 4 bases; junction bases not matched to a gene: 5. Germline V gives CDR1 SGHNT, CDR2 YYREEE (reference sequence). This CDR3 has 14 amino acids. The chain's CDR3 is CASSRTSYPDTQYF. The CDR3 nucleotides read TGTGCCAGCAGCCGGACTAGCTATCCAGATACGCAGTATTTT.

Here the CDR3 DNA reads TGTGCCAGCATAAAACAGGGGGCGGATGAAGCTTTCTTT. Its translation: CASIKQGADEAFF. The rearrangement links TRBV27 to TRBJ1-1; 9 bases agree with TRBD1. Germline V CDR1 and CDR2: MNHEY, SMNVEV (reference sequence). The trim removed 7 bases at V and 7 bases at J, leaving 7 bases unmatched. The CDR3 contains 13 residues.

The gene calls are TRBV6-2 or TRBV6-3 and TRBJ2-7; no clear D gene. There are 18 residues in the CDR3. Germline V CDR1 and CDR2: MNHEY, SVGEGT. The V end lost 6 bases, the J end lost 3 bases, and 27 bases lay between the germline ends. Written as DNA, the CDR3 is TGTGCCAGCAGCCAACGACCCCCAGTCGAGCTACGAGGCTACGAGCAGTACTTC. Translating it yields CASSQRPPVELRGYEQYF.

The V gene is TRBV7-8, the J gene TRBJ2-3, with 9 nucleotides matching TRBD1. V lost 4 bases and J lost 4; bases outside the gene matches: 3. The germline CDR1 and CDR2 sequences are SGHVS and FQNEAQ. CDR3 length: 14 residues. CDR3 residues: CASSSTGGADTQYF. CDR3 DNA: TGTGCCAGCAGCTCCACAGGGGGCGCAGATACGCAGTATTTT.

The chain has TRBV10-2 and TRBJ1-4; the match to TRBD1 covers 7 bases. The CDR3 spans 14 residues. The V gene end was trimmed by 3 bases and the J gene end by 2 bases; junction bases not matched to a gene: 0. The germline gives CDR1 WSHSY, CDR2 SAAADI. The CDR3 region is CASSDRGTNEKLFF. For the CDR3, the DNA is TGCGCCAGCAGTGACAGGGGGACTAATGAAAAACTGTTTTTT.